This entry concerns a single T cell receptor (beta chain). This clone was seen just once. It has no known antigen specificity. Base-call qualities are not available, and no considerably larger clone is one nucleotide away. The QIAGEN blood and tissue kit was used to extract genomic DNA from the sorted cells, and that DNA was then quantified on a NanoDrop 1000. Deep sequencing and quantification of TCR alpha and beta chains were performed on the immunoSEQ platform by multiplex PCR of genomic DNA. Per the source publication's procedure: IMGT gene and region definitions were used to annotate TCR sequences. Out-of-frame rearrangements served as a stand-in for the preselection repertoire and were compared with in-frame clonotypes. To estimate repertoire size, the study used the iCHAO1 estimator that comes with the immunoSEQ platform. A Gini index, which is based on the Lorenz curve, was applied to in-frame amino acid clonotypes to measure clonal inequality. The intersect function of the R package tcR was used to count shared clonotypes, and the Jaccard index was used to score similarity. The R prcomp function was used without normalization to run principal component analysis of V, J and V-J usage frequencies. Imported from immuneACCESS, the table was reduced by TCRdb to in-frame sequences with V and J called. These copies leave out some clones; in studies compared against another copy, an unresolved V gene accounts for under half, and the cause of the remainder is not known. The V and J calls and the clone size are those of that table, but D and trimming were determined from the DNA. The sample table records 60,000 or so clones; 94% of these occur just once. The top ten clonotypes cover about 19% of the sample.

The data stem from a study of human versus mouse CDR3 diversity and MHC coevolution (dated by TCRdb to the late 2010s). Regarding the complete study: According to reports, the immunoSEQ assay detects one in 200,000 T cells and minimizes multiplex PCR amplification bias. Across mouse and human samples, the number of valid reads per sample ranged from about 0.6 x 10^7 to 1.7 x 10^7. Repertoires of human naive CD4 T cells were used as a reference for TCR selection on multiple MHC II alleles and were compared against human-TCR-locus transgenic mice carrying single MHC II. Three healthy volunteer blood donors made up the human cohort, with one aged 30 to 40, one aged 40 to 50 and one aged 60 to 70 at collection. The study at large found these results: Repertoire diversity was not regarded as directly comparable between humans and mice because human T cells were selected on over 5 MHC II alleles. Among all the groups compared, the lowest clonal inequality scores came from most of the three human donors. iCHAO1 estimates gave humans the largest TCR beta repertoire, about 1.6 million clonotypes, attributed likely to selection by multiple MHC II molecules. On average, humans had more CDR3 deletions and insertions than mice, indicating greater exonuclease and TdT activity.

Fluorescence-activated cell sorting was used to isolate naive CD4 T cells, defined as CD45RO-negative and CD62L-positive, from PBMCs. Approximately 50 ml of fresh peripheral blood was drawn per donor, and PBMCs were isolated by Ficoll density centrifugation. Cells were sorted on a FACSAria III instrument, and every sample had a purity above 90%. Per the germline V gene, SGHDT is the CDR1 and YYEEEE is the CDR2. The CDR3 covers 14 residues, taking in both the cysteine and the phenylalanine. The read is trimmed to its CDR3 DNA, 42 bases read in frame from base 1. V is cut by 1 base and J by 9 bases, and the space between the germline ends is 14 bases.

Recombination linked TRBV5-6 to TRBJ1-5; the D gene cannot be named for sure. The sample comprised naive CD4+ T cells from blood. The cell subset or site tag for this specimen amounts to: CD45RO-negative CD62L-positive naive CD4 T cells. This clonotype was sampled from a person between 60 and 70 years old in good health. The CDR3 has the sequence CASSLWAGSGPQHF. In nucleotides, the sequence is TGTGCCAGCAGCTTGTGGGCAGGCTCCGGGCCCCAGCATTTT.